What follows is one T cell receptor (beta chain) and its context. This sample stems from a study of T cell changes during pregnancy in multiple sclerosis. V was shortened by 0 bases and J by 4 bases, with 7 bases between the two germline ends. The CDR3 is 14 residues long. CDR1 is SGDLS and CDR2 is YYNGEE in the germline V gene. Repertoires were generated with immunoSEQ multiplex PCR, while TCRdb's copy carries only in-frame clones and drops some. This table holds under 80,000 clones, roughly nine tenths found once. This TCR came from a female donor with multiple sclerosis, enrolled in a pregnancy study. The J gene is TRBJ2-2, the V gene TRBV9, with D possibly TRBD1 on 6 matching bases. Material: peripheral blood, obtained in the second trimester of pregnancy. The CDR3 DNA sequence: TGTGCCAGCAGCGTAGGAGGGGGCACCGGGGAGCTGTTTTTT. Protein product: CASSVGGGTGELFF.